This T cell receptor (beta chain) was recovered during a study of response to subunit inactivated influenza vaccine. Study results and limitations: There was a suggestion from the authors that each seasonal influenza vaccination recruits few new T cells.

Germline assignment: CDR1 SEHNR and CDR2 FQNEAQ (reference sequence). V lost 5 bases to trimming and J lost 7 bases, with 12 bases between them. CDR3 length equals 13 residues. TCRdb redid the calling of the RT-PCR reads with MiXCR, one entry per CDR3 protein. The data show some 600,000 distinct CDR3 sequences, roughly 15% seen once. Points on this clonotype: Its antigen is undetermined.

This receptor was taken from a man between 45 and 60 years old who received an inactivated influenza vaccine. The sample here was PBMCs from blood, taken 14 days before vaccination. The J gene is TRBJ2-1, the V gene TRBV7-9, with a possible D match to TRBD2 (5 bases). CDR3 in DNA: TGTGCCAGCAGCCCGGCCCGGGGTAATGAGCAGTTCTTC. Translation gives CASSPARGNEQFF.